This T cell receptor beta chain was observed in a study of blood T cell repertoires in COVID-19. TCRdb's copy holds only in-frame clones and misses some; the assay was immunoSEQ multiplex PCR. The profile shows about 210,000 clones, about 86% of them singletons. The ends lost 6 bases at V and 4 bases at J; junction bases unmatched: 12. Looked up from germline, CDR1 is GTSNPN and CDR2 is SVGIG (reference sequence). There are 14 residues in the CDR3. Source material: peripheral blood. The chain employs TRBV30 and TRBJ2-7; 7 nucleotides line up with TRBD1. This receptor was identified in a young man with active or convalescent COVID-19. The CDR3 region is CACEQGQQIYEQYF. DNA for the CDR3: TGTGCCTGCGAACAGGGACAGCAAATTTACGAGCAGTACTTC.